In this sample, the clone carrying this T cell receptor (beta chain) turned up a few times. Its antigen is still unknown. The primer mix had 60 Vbeta and 13 Jbeta primers. Profiled with immunoSEQ multiplex PCR; TCRdb holds only in-frame clones, not every one. The repertoire holds about 100,000 clones, over 65% seen once, with around 0.74% in the top ten. This sample was taken from a study of cytomegalovirus exposure and HLA in healthy donors. General observations from the study: Later examination showed HLA-associated TCR beta chains had greater clonal expansion than equally common others. Researchers reported that a few CMV-associated chains were confirmed in vitro as CMV antigen-specific.

Deletions cut 0 bases from V and 5 bases from J, with 7 bases between. Germline V gene data show CDR1 as SGDLS and CDR2 as YYNGEE. This CDR3 comprises 13 residues. The sample comprised PBMCs. V gene TRBV9 combines with J gene TRBJ2-3; tentative D call: TRBD2 (5 bases). The source of this sequence is an older woman in good health and CMV-seronegative. CDR3 DNA: TGTGCCAGCAGCGTAGGGAGCGGAGATACGCAGTATTTT. It yields the protein CASSVGSGDTQYF.